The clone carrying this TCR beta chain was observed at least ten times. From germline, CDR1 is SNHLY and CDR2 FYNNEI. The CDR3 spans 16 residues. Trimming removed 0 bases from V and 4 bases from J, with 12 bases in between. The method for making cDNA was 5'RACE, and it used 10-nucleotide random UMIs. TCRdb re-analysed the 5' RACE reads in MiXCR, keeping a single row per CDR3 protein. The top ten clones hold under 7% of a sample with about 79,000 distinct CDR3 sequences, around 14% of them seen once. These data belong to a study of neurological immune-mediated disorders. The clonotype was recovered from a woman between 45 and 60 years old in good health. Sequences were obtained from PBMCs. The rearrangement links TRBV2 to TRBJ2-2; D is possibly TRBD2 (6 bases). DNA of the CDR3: TGTGCCAGCAGTGAAGCATTAAACGGGGGCACCGGGGAGCTGTTTTTT. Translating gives CASSEALNGGTGELFF.